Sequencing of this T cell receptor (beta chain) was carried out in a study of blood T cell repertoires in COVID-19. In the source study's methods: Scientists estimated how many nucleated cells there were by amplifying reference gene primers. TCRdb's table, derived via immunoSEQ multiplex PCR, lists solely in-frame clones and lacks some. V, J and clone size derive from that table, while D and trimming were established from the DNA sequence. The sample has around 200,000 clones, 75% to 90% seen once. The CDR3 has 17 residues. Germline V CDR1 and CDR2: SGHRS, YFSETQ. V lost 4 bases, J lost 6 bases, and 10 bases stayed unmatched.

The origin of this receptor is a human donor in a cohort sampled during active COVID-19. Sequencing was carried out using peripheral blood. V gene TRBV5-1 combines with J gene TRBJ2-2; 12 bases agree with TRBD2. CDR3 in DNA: TGCGCCAGCAGCGCGGGGGGACTAGCGGGCGCCCCCGGGGAGCTGTTTTTT. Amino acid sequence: CASSAGGLAGAPGELFF.